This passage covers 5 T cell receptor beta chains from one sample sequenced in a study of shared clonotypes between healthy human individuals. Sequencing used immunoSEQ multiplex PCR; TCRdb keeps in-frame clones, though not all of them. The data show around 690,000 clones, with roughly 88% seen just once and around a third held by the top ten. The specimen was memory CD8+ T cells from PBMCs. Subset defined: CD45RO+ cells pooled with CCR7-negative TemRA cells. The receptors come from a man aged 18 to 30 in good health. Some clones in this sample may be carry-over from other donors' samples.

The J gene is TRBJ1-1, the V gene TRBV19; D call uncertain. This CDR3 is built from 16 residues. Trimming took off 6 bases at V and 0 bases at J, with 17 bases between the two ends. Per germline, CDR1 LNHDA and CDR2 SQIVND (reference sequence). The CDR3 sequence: CASRTPGFEVNTEAFF. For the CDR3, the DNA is TGTGCCAGTAGGACACCGGGGTTTGAGGTGAACACTGAAGCTTTCTTT.

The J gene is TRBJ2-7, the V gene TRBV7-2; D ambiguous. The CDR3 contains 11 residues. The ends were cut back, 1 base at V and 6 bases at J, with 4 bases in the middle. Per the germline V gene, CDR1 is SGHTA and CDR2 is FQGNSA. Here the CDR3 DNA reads TGTGCCAGCAGCTTAGTTGGCGAGCAGTACTTC. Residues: CASSLVGEQYF.

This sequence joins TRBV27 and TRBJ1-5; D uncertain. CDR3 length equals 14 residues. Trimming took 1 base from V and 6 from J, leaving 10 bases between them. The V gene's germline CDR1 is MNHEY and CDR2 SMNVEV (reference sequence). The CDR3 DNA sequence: TGTGCCAGCAGTTTATTGGTAGGCGGTCAGCCCCAGCATTTT. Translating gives CASSLLVGGQPQHF.

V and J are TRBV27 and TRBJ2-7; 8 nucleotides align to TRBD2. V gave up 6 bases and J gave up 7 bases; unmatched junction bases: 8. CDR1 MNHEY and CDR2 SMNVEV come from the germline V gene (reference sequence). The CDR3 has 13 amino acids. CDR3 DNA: TGTGCCAGCAGGCCAGCGGGAGTTTTAGAGCAGTACTTC. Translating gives CASRPAGVLEQYF.

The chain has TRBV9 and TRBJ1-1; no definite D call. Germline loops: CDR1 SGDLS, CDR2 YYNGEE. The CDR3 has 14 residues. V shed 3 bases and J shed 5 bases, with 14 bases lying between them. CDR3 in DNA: TGTGCCAGCAGCGCGACCGCGGTAAGGACTGAAGCTTTCTTT. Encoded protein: CASSATAVRTEAFF.